Listed below are T cell receptor beta chains from one sample, sequenced in a study of identifying expanded T cells in peripheral blood. The assay was immunoSEQ multiplex PCR, and TCRdb's table has in-frame clones only and misses some. The table lists 70,000 to 100,000 clones, about nine tenths of them singletons. Sequenced material: blood. The receptors come from a person aged 18 to 70 in good health. The CDR3 runs from the conserved cysteine through the conserved F or W. A D gene is named only where the DNA matches it firmly. Clone sizes are given selectively: once, few, many, or a class where the clone is expanded.

v_gene,j_gene,d_gene,abundance,CDR3nt,CDR3aa
TRBV6-5,TRBJ2-3,NA,NA,TGTGCCAGCAGATCCGGGACGGCCACAGATACGCAGTATTTT,CASRSGTATDTQYF
TRBV7-2,TRBJ2-2,NA,NA,TGTGCCAGCAGCTCTCACACCGGGGAGCTGTTTTTT,CASSSHTGELFF
TRBV15,TRBJ2-1,NA,NA,TGTGCCACCAGCAGAGAGCGGTCTGAGCAGTTCTTC,CATSRERSEQFF
TRBV30,TRBJ2-3,TRBD1,NA,TGTGCCTTCTCCCACAGGGGGCGTACAGATACGCAGTATTTT,CAFSHRGRTDTQYF
TRBV14,TRBJ2-7,NA,NA,TGTGCCCAGCGGCAAAGGGCGCGGGAGCAGTACTTC,CAQRQRAREQYF
TRBV28,TRBJ2-7,TRBD1,NA,TGTGCCAGCAGTTTAAAAATGGACAGGGACTCCTACGAGCAGTACTTC,CASSLKMDRDSYEQYF
TRBV30,TRBJ1-1,NA,once,TGTGCCTGCAAGGGAGTATCGGCTTTCTTT,CACKGVSAFF
TRBV30,TRBJ2-7,NA,NA,TGTGCCTGTTCTCGACAGGTCGAGCAGTACTTC,CACSRQVEQYF
TRBV7-2,TRBJ2-1,NA,NA,TGTGCCAGCAGCTATAGTGCGGGGAACAATGAGCAGTTCTTC,CASSYSAGNNEQFF
TRBV6-1,TRBJ2-2,NA,NA,TGTGCCAGCAAGGGTCCCGGGGAGCTGTTTTTT,CASKGPGELFF
TRBV11-2,TRBJ1-1,NA,NA,TGTGCCAGCAGCCGCGCTCGCGTAGGGGAAGCTTTCTTT,CASSRARVGEAFF
TRBV18,TRBJ1-3,NA,NA,TGTGCCAGCTCACCTCAGTTACAGGGTGACACCATATATTTT,CASSPQLQGDTIYF
TRBV11-2,TRBJ1-3,TRBD1,NA,TGTGCCAGCAGCCTTACAGGGGTCTCTGGAAACACCATATATTTT,CASSLTGVSGNTIYF
TRBV19,TRBJ2-2,TRBD2,NA,TGTGCCAGTTGGACGTATTTAGCGGGAGGGAAGGGGGAGCTGTTTTTT,CASWTYLAGGKGELFF
TRBV6-6,TRBJ2-2,TRBD2,once,TGTGCCAGCAGTTTCGGGACTAGCGGGAACACCGGGGAGCTGTTTTTT,CASSFGTSGNTGELFF
TRBV28,TRBJ2-7,TRBD1,NA,TGTGCCAGCAGTTTATGGGGACAGGGTAGGCACGAGCAGTACTTC,CASSLWGQGRHEQYF
TRBV5-1,TRBJ2-3,TRBD2,NA,TGCGCCAGCAGCTTTTTCGTGACTAGCAGCACAGATACGCAGTATTTT,CASSFFVTSSTDTQYF
TRBV2,TRBJ2-5,NA,NA,TGTGCCAGCAGCCCAAGGGTGCAGGGGCAAGAGACCCAGTACTTC,CASSPRVQGQETQYF
TRBV5-6,TRBJ2-3,NA,NA,TGTGCCAGCAGCTTGGTGGGGATAGGTGCGCAGTATTTT,CASSLVGIGAQYF
TRBV6-1,TRBJ2-7,TRBD2,NA,TGTGCCAGCACCAGAGCGGGAGCGAACTCCTACGAGCAGTACTTC,CASTRAGANSYEQYF
TRBV9,TRBJ2-1,TRBD2,once,TGTGCCAGCAGTCAAGAAGAGCGGGGAGGGCGTTACAATGAGCAGTTCTTC,CASSQEERGGRYNEQFF
TRBV6-1,TRBJ1-5,NA,few,TGTGCCAGCAGTGAAGAGCCAGGGCCTAATCAGCCCCAGCATTTT,CASSEEPGPNQPQHF
TRBV23-1,TRBJ1-6,TRBD1,few,TGCGCCAGCAGTCAATCTTGGGGACAGGGGCTCAATTCACCCCTCCACTTT,CASSQSWGQGLNSPLHF
TRBV9,TRBJ2-3,NA,once,TGTGCCAGCAGCGTAGGGGGCTCGCCCCCAGATACGCAGTATTTT,CASSVGGSPPDTQYF
TRBV28,TRBJ2-7,NA,NA,TGTGCCAGCAGTGGGGGAGGGGGCCCGTACTACGAGCAGTACTTC,CASSGGGGPYYEQYF
TRBV11-2,TRBJ1-2,NA,NA,TGTGCCAGCAGCTGGGGTCGCGGGGGTTATCTGGCCTATGGCTACACCTTC,CASSWGRGGYLAYGYTF
TRBV5-1,TRBJ1-5,TRBD1,NA,TGCGCCAGCAGCCCGGACAGGGGAGGCCAGCCCCAGCATTTT,CASSPDRGGQPQHF
TRBV30,TRBJ1-2,NA,NA,TGTGCCTGGAGTGTAGGGGCAGGAATCTATGGCTACACCTTC,CAWSVGAGIYGYTF
TRBV5-1,TRBJ2-3,NA,NA,TGCGCCAGCAGCGTGACTGGGCGGGGATCTAGCACAGATACGCAGTATTTT,CASSVTGRGSSTDTQYF
TRBV2,TRBJ1-2,TRBD1,few,TGTGCCAGCTCGAGGGGACAGACAAACTATGGCTACACCTTC,CASSRGQTNYGYTF
TRBV5-1,TRBJ2-3,TRBD2,NA,TGCGCCAGCAGCTTGGGACTAGCGGGAGATGTAGATACGCAGTATTTT,CASSLGLAGDVDTQYF
TRBV30,TRBJ1-2,TRBD1,NA,TGTGCCTGGATTCATACCCGGGACAGCCCCTATGGCTACACCTTC,CAWIHTRDSPYGYTF
TRBV5-4,TRBJ1-6,NA,NA,TGTGCCAGCAGCACCGGACACAATAACAATAATTCACCCCTCCACTTT,CASSTGHNNNNSPLHF
TRBV9,TRBJ1-5,NA,NA,TGTGCCAGCAGCGTAGGACCGGGGCGGGGGACCCAGCATTTT,CASSVGPGRGTQHF
TRBV18,TRBJ1-2,TRBD1,NA,TGTGCCAGCTCACCACAACCGGGACAGCTTAACTATGGCTACACCTTC,CASSPQPGQLNYGYTF
TRBV2,TRBJ2-7,NA,NA,TGTGCCAGCAGTGAGGATAGTAGTTCTTTCAACTACGAGCAGTACTTC,CASSEDSSSFNYEQYF
TRBV25-1,TRBJ2-7,TRBD1,NA,TGTGCCAGCAGTGGCGGGACAGGGAGCACCTACGAGCAGTACTTC,CASSGGTGSTYEQYF
TRBV6-1,TRBJ2-7,TRBD2,NA,TGTGCCAGCAGTGAAGAGGCGGGAGAAGTCTACGAGCAGTACTTC,CASSEEAGEVYEQYF
TRBV9,TRBJ2-2,TRBD2,NA,TGTGCCAGCAGCGTAGTGAGTAGCGGGGCCTACGGGGAGCTGTTTTTT,CASSVVSSGAYGELFF
TRBV4-3,TRBJ2-7,NA,NA,TGCGCCAGCAGCCAAGGGACAGCTTCCTACGAGCAGTACTTC,CASSQGTASYEQYF
TRBV18,TRBJ1-1,NA,NA,TGTGCCAGCTCACCACCGGGGAAACAAGAGGCGGAAGCTTTCTTT,CASSPPGKQEAEAFF